This is a list of T cell receptor beta chains from one sample in a study of T cell responses to AZD1222 COVID-19 vaccine. Assay: immunoSEQ multiplex PCR; the TCRdb copy retains only in-frame clones and omits some. This repertoire shows tens of thousands of clones, about 88% found once; its top ten account for approximately 5.2%. The sequences come from peripheral blood, collected 28 days after the second AZD1222 dose. Receptors were obtained from an adult who received the AZD1222 COVID-19 vaccine. The CDR3 runs from the conserved cysteine through the conserved F or W. Fields, in order: clone size, J gene, V gene, D gene, CDR3 protein, CDR3 DNA. The D gene is left open where the match is weak. Part of the rows lack a size; the others show once, few, many or a class for expanded clones.

.,TRBJ2-3,TRBV29-1,.,CSVEPSSTDTQYF,TGCAGCGTTGAACCTTCTAGCACAGATACGCAGTATTTT
.,TRBJ1-2,TRBV5-6,.,CASSLGDGQLGYTF,TGTGCCAGCAGCTTGGGAGATGGACAGTTGGGCTACACCTTC
once,TRBJ2-3,TRBV5-1,.,CASSSGPHSTDTQYF,TGCGCCAGCAGCTCCGGGCCCCACAGCACAGATACGCAGTATTTT
.,TRBJ2-1,TRBV10-3,.,CAISPANEQFF,TGTGCCATTAGTCCCGCAAATGAGCAGTTCTTC
.,TRBJ2-7,TRBV3-1/TRBV3-2,TRBD2,CASSQVAGGSYEQYF,TGTGCCAGCAGCCAAGTCGCGGGGGGAAGCTACGAGCAGTACTTC
.,TRBJ1-6,TRBV4-1,TRBD1,CASSQGTGGNSPLHF,TGCGCCAGCAGCCAGGGGACAGGGGGGAACTCACCCCTCCACTTT
.,TRBJ2-7,TRBV5-6,.,CASSFSGGLYEQYF,TGTGCCAGCAGCTTTTCGGGGGGCCTTTACGAGCAGTACTTC
.,TRBJ1-6,TRBV19,.,CASSARQVGNSPLHF,TGTGCCAGTAGTGCACGACAGGTGGGGAATTCACCCCTCCACTTT
.,TRBJ1-2,TRBV30,.,CAWSPLGSYGYTF,TGTGCCTGGAGCCCCCTGGGTTCATATGGCTACACCTTC
.,TRBJ2-3,TRBV9,.,CASSIGSWPDTQYF,TGTGCCAGCAGCATAGGGTCGTGGCCAGATACGCAGTATTTT
.,TRBJ1-2,TRBV6-5,.,CASSYSPTGNYGYTF,TGTGCCAGCAGTTACTCGCCGACAGGAAACTATGGCTACACCTTC
.,TRBJ2-1,TRBV14,TRBD1,CASSQLTGGYNEQFF,TGTGCCAGCAGCCAACTGACAGGGGGCTACAATGAGCAGTTCTTC
.,TRBJ1-6,TRBV6-4,.,CASSASPLHF,TGTGCCAGCAGTGCTTCACCCCTCCACTTT
.,TRBJ2-7,TRBV3-1/TRBV3-2,.,CASSRTYGEQYF,TGTGCCAGCAGCCGAACTTACGGGGAGCAGTACTTC
.,TRBJ1-3,TRBV12-5,.,CASGLDAPVSGNTIYF,TGTGCTAGTGGTTTGGACGCGCCCGTCTCTGGAAACACCATATATTTT
.,TRBJ1-1,TRBV18,.,CASSSGRNTEAFF,TGTGCCAGCTCATCCGGCAGGAACACTGAAGCTTTCTTT
once,TRBJ1-2,TRBV6-5,TRBD1,CASRSTGGVNYGYTF,TGTGCCAGCAGAAGCACAGGGGGGGTTAACTATGGCTACACCTTC
.,TRBJ2-3,TRBV9,.,CASSPSGQASTDTQYF,TGTGCCAGCAGCCCCTCCGGGCAGGCTAGCACAGATACGCAGTATTTT
.,TRBJ2-7,TRBV18,.,CASSPQQNHEQYF,TGTGCCAGCTCACCCCAACAAAACCACGAGCAGTACTTC
.,TRBJ1-5,TRBV6-6,TRBD1,CASSYSGQGGQPQHF,TGTGCCAGCAGTTACTCGGGACAGGGTGGACAGCCCCAGCATTTT
few,TRBJ1-2,TRBV12-3/TRBV12-4,.,CASSLEGNYGYTF,TGTGCCAGCAGTTTAGAGGGTAACTATGGCTACACCTTC
.,TRBJ2-3,TRBV6-4,.,CASSDPGTDTQYF,TGTGCCAGCAGTGACCCTGGCACAGATACGCAGTATTTT